This T cell receptor beta chain is drawn from a study of blood T cell repertoires in COVID-19. Study summary: T cells, B-cell-depleted T cells, or PBMCs provided the cDNA or gDNA that served as material.

How the authors handled the data: Counts of nucleated cells, estimated from reference gene primer amplification, were obtained. Here immunoSEQ multiplex PCR was the method, and the copy in TCRdb shows in-frame clones only, minus some. V, J and clone size are those of that table, while D and trimming were read from the DNA. The sample consists of 300,000 or so clones, approximately 87% of them appearing once. The CDR3 has 14 amino acids. Between the trimmed V and J ends, which lost 1 base and 4 bases, there was a span of 13 bases. In germline, CDR1 is SQVTM, CDR2 ANQGSEA. The sample consisted of peripheral blood. This sequence was found in a woman aged 30 to 39 with COVID-19, enrolled during active disease. The gene calls are TRBV29-1 and TRBJ1-2; D unresolved. The chain's CDR3 is CSVEGEPWSYGYTF. CDR3 DNA: TGCAGCGTTGAAGGGGAGCCCTGGAGCTATGGCTACACCTTC.